This T cell receptor (beta chain) is from a study of cytomegalovirus exposure and HLA in healthy donors. Study overall: In an early release, HLA-typed donors contributed approximately 82 million unique TCR sequences.

In regard to this clone: Its antigen is as yet unknown.

Primers: 60 Vbeta forward and 13 Jbeta reverse. This table comes from immunoSEQ multiplex PCR, and its TCRdb copy is limited to in-frame clones, with some not included. Seen here are 150,000 to 180,000 clones, under 80% observed once, and the top ten hold around 1.9%. General observations from the study: Immune exposure information comprised only CMV serostatus. In vitro checks showed that three CMV-associated chains really do target CMV antigens.

Likely unrecorded immune exposures existed in these nominally healthy donors. Source material: PBMCs. The sequence was obtained from a man in his thirties or forties in good health and CMV-seronegative.

The CDR3 region has the DNA TGTGCCAGCAGCCCTCTTAGAGGGGGGGGCACTGAAGCTTTCTTT. The encoded protein is CASSPLRGGGTEAFF. The chain links TRBV27 to TRBJ1-1; the D gene is possibly TRBD1 (6 bases). V dropped 6 bases and J dropped 4 bases, with 18 bases sitting between them. This CDR3 has 15 residues. CDR1 and CDR2 from the germline V gene are MNHEY and SMNVEV (reference sequence).